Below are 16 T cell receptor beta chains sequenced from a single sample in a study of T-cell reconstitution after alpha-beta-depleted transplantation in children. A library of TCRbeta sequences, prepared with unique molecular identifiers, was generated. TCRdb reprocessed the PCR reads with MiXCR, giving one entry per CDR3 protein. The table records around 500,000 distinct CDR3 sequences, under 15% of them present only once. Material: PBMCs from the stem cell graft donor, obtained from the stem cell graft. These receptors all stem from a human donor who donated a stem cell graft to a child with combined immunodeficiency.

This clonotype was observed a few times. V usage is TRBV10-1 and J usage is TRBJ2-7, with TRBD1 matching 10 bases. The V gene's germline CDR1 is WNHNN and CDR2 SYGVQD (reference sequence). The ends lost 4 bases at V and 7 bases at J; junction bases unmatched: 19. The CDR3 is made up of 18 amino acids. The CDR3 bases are TGCGCCAGCAGTGCCCCTTTGGGACAGGGGTTTAGACCCCTGGAGCAGTACTTC. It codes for CASSAPLGQGFRPLEQYF.

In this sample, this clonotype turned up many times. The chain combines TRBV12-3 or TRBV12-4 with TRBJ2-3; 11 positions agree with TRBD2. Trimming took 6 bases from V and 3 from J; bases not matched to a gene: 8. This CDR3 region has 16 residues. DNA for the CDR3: TGTGCCAGCAGGGGTACCGGGACTAGCGGTACAGATACGCAGTATTTT. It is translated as CASRGTGTSGTDTQYF.

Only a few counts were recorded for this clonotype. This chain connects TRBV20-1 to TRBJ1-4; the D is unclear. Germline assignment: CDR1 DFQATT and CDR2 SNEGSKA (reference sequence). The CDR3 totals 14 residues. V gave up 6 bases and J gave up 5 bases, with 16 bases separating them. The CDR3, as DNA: TGCAGTGCGGTCAAAAGGCACGGAAATGAAAAACTGTTTTTT. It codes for CSAVKRHGNEKLFF.

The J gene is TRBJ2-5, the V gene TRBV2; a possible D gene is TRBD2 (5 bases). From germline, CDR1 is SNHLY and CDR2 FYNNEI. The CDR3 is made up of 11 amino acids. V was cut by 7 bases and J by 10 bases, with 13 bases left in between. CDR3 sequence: CASMGFGNQYF. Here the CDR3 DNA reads TGTGCCAGCATGGGATTCGGGAACCAGTACTTC.

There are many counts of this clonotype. The CDR3 is CSASKGGGSADTQYF. The CDR3 region has the DNA TGCAGTGCTAGTAAGGGGGGGGGCAGCGCAGATACGCAGTATTTT. This chain uses TRBV20-1 with TRBJ2-3, with a weak D call TRBD2 (7 bases). The germline V gene encodes CDR1 DFQATT and CDR2 SNEGSKA (reference sequence). The CDR3 contains 15 residues. Deletions cut 3 bases from V and 4 bases from J, with 17 bases between.

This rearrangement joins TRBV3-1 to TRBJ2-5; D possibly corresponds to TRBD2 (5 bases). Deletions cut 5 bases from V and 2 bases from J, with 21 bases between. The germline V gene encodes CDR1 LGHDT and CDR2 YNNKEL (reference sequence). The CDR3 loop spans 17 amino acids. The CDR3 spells CASSRPSYSGIQETQYF. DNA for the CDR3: TGTGCCAGCAGCAGGCCATCCTACAGCGGAATTCAAGAGACCCAGTACTTC.

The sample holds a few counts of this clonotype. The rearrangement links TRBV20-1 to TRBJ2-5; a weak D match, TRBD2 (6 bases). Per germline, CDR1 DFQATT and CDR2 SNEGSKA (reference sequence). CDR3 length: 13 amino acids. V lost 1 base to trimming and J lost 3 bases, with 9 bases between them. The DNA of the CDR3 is TGCAGTGCTAGAGTGGCGGGGAAAGAGACCCAGTACTTC. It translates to CSARVAGKETQYF.

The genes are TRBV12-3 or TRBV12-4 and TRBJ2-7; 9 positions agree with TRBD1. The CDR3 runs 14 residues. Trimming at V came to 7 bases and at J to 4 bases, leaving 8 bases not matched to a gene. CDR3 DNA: TGTGCCAGCACCCAGGACAGGGGTACGTACGAGCAGTACTTC. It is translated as CASTQDRGTYEQYF.

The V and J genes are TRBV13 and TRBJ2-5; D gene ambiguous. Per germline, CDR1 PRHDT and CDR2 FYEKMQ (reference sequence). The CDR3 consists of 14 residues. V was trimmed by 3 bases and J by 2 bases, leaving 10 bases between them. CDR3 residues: CASSFGRRQETQYF. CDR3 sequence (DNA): TGTGCCAGCAGCTTCGGACGGAGACAAGAGACCCAGTACTTC.

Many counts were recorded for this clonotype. CDR3 region: CASSPTSGQGGWLFF. DNA of the CDR3: TGTGCCAGCAGTCCGACCTCGGGACAGGGGGGATGGCTGTTTTTT. The gene calls are TRBV12-3 or TRBV12-4 and TRBJ2-2, with 11 positions matching TRBD1. V dropped 5 bases and J dropped 13; count of bases not matched to a gene: 12. This CDR3 region has 15 residues.

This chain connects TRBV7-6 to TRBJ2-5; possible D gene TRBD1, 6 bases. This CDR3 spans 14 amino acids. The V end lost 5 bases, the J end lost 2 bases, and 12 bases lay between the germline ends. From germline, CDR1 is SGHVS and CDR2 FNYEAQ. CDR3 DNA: TGTGCCAGCAGCGCTAGGGACAATCAAGAGACCCAGTACTTC. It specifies CASSARDNQETQYF.

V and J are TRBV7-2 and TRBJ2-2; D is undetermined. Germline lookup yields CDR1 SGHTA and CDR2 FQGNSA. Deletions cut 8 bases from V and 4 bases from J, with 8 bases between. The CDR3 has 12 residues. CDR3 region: CASAWGTGELFF. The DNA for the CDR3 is TGTGCCAGCGCCTGGGGCACCGGGGAGCTGTTTTTT.

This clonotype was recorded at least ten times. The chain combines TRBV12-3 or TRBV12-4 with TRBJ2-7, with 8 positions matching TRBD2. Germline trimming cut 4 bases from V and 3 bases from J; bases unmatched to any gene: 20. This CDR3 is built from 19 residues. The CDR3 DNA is TGTGCCAGCAGTTCCCTGAGGTGGGTTCAAGGACTAGCCCTCTACGAGCAGTACTTC. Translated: CASSSLRWVQGLALYEQYF.

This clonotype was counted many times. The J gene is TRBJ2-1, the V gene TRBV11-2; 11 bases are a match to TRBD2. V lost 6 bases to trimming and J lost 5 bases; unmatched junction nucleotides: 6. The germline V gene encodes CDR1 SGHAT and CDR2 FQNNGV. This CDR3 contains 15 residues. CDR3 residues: CASRAPSGRHNEQFF. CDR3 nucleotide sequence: TGTGCCAGCAGGGCCCCTAGCGGGAGGCACAATGAGCAGTTCTTC.

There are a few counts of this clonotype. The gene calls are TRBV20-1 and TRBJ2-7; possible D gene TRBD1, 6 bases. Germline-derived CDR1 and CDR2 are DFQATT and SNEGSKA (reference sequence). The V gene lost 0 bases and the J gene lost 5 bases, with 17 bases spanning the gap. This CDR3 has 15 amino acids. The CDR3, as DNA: TGCAGTGCTAGAGATCTGACAGGCCCACCTGACGAGCAGTACTTC. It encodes CSARDLTGPPDEQYF.

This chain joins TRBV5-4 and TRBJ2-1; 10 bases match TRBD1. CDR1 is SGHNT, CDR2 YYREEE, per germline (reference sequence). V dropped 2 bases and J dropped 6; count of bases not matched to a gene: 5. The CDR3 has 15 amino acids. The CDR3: CASSFDRGPLNEQFF. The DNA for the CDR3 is TGTGCCAGCAGCTTTGACAGGGGGCCGCTCAATGAGCAGTTCTTC.